This T cell receptor beta chain was found in a study of blood T cells in healthy people across ages. This clonotype occurred a few times. Peripheral blood was drawn, approximately 9.4 milliliters per donor. The germline V gene has CDR1 SGHAT and CDR2 FQNNGV. Trimming removed 0 bases from V and 3 bases from J, with 14 bases in between. The CDR3 has 16 amino acids. A second PCR, run for about 7 to 11 cycles, used a sample-barcoded 5' primer plus a J-beta primer mix. Each cDNA molecule was tagged by a template-switch adaptor that had 12 random nucleotides. TCRdb ran MiXCR on the 5' RACE reads and lists one entry per CDR3 protein. The data contain 1,500,000 or so distinct CDR3 sequences, approximately 60% of them seen just once; the ten biggest clones take up under 8.5%.

The sequencing input was blood. The TCR originated in a man between 18 and 35 years old in good health. The V gene is TRBV11-2, the J gene TRBJ1-2; the D gene is possibly TRBD1 (5 bases). The CDR3 bases are TGTGCCAGCAGCTTAGATGTCTCAGGGTTTTACTATGGCTACACCTTC. It encodes CASSLDVSGFYYGYTF.